This T cell receptor beta chain was sequenced for a study of cytomegalovirus exposure and HLA in healthy donors. Notes on the study in general: Under in vitro conditions, a few CMV-associated chains were confirmed as specific for CMV antigens. Many donors shared some public TCRs, even though most TCR sequences were rare. Common viral pathogens seemed to be connected with several of the most significant clusters, according to a later analysis. It was assumed in the presence/absence analyses that sequencing depth was roughly uniform across donors.

The junction had 4 bases not matched to a gene; V was cut back by 5 bases and J by 8 bases. The CDR3 spans 13 residues. Looked up from germline, CDR1 is SGHAT and CDR2 is FQNNGV. Points on this clone: The antigen remains undetermined.

13 Jbeta primers and 60 Vbeta primers were used for the PCR. Some clones are missing from TCRdb's copy, which holds only in-frame ones; the method was immunoSEQ multiplex PCR. The sample contains 100,000 or so clones, around 77% of which appear only once. The sequence was obtained from a male donor in good health and CMV-seropositive. The chain employs TRBV11-2 and TRBJ2-2; 8 nucleotides line up with TRBD1. Sample: PBMCs. The CDR3 loop is CASSPTGEGELFF. The CDR3 coding sequence is TGTGCCAGCAGCCCGACAGGGGAAGGGGAGCTGTTTTTT.